Listed here are 11 T cell receptor beta chains from one sample, sequenced in a study of cytotoxic CD8 clonotypes in ibrutinib-treated CLL. The method was immunoSEQ multiplex PCR; TCRdb's version includes in-frame clones alone and lacks a portion of them. The sample shows 45,000 or so clones, about 72% of them seen only once. The material sequenced was PBMCs, taken after 12 months of ibrutinib treatment. These receptors all come from a human donor with chronic lymphocytic leukemia.

V is TRBV14 and J is TRBJ2-3, with D perhaps matching TRBD1 or TRBD2 (5 bases each). The CDR3 loop spans 18 amino acids. The V end was cut by 4 bases, the J end by 2 bases, with 22 bases between. Germline V gene data show CDR1 as SGHDN and CDR2 as FVKESK. CDR3 in amino acids: CASSRYGWDLEDTDTQYF. The CDR3 DNA follows: TGTGCCAGCAGCCGATATGGTTGGGACCTAGAGGACACAGATACGCAGTATTTT.

The chain joins TRBV2 to TRBJ2-2; D ambiguous. V lost 7 bases and J 4 bases, leaving 7 bases between the germline ends. The CDR3 has 12 residues. Germline V gives CDR1 SNHLY, CDR2 FYNNEI. CDR3 sequence: CASTLFTGELFF. Written as DNA, the CDR3 is TGTGCCAGCACCCTCTTCACCGGGGAGCTGTTTTTT.

This clone is classed as medium-sized. The chain joins TRBV28 to TRBJ2-7; no clear D gene. Germline V gene lookup returns CDR1 MDHEN and CDR2 SYDVKM. V shed 4 bases and J shed 0 bases, with 10 bases lying between them. The CDR3 is 14 residues long. This CDR3 is CASSSLRRSYEQYF. The CDR3 DNA reads as TGTGCCAGCAGTTCCCTTAGGCGCTCCTACGAGCAGTACTTC.

The V call is TRBV30, the J call TRBJ1-1; the match to TRBD1 covers 10 bases. The CDR3 is 13 residues long. The V gene's germline CDR1 is GTSNPN and CDR2 SVGIG (reference sequence). V gave up 8 bases and J gave up 9 bases; unmatched junction bases: 12. The CDR3 DNA follows: TGTGCCCTACGGGACAGGGGCCTTTCCAAAGCTTTCTTT. This gives the protein CALRDRGLSKAFF.

The rearrangement uses TRBV19 and TRBJ2-3, with TRBD2 matching over 10 bases. Looked up from germline, CDR1 is LNHDA and CDR2 is SQIVND (reference sequence). Trimming removed 10 bases from V and 2 bases from J; junction bases left unmatched: 6. CDR3 length: 14 residues. The CDR3 DNA sequence: TGTGCCACCAAACTAGCGGGACCCACAGATACGCAGTATTTT. Amino acid sequence: CATKLAGPTDTQYF.

V gene TRBV6-1 combines with J gene TRBJ2-1; D gene ambiguous. The CDR3 extends over 15 amino acids. Germline V gene sequence: CDR1 MNHNS, CDR2 SASEGT. Trimming pared 2 bases from V and 2 bases from J, leaving 10 bases between. The CDR3 DNA sequence: TGTGCCAGCAGTGAATCTTCCGCGCCCTACAATGAGCAGTTCTTC. This gives the protein CASSESSAPYNEQFF.

Only a few counts were recorded for this clone. CDR3 bases: TGTGCCAGCAGTCGTTCAGGGCTGGGCCAAGAGACCCAGTACTTC. Translating it yields CASSRSGLGQETQYF. This rearrangement joins TRBV28 to TRBJ2-5, with D tentatively TRBD1 (5 bases). Germline lookup yields CDR1 MDHEN and CDR2 SYDVKM. CDR3 length: 15 residues. Trimming cost V 5 bases and J 1 base, with 14 bases left between them.

This sequence joins TRBV7-2 and TRBJ1-1; unclear D gene. Germline CDR1 and CDR2: SGHTA and FQGNSA. The CDR3 is 14 amino acids. Trimming took 5 bases from V and 1 from J, leaving 11 bases between them. As DNA, the CDR3 is TGTGCCAGCAGCCCTATCACATCGAACACTGAAGCTTTCTTT. Protein: CASSPITSNTEAFF.

The chain carries TRBV5-4 and TRBJ1-3, with TRBD1 as a possible D gene (5 bases). Germline V CDR1 and CDR2: SGHNT, YYREEE (reference sequence). The CDR3 spans 16 residues. Trimming stripped 0 bases from V and 5 bases from J, with 15 bases between. CDR3 in amino acids: CASSLGGAAARNTIYF. For the CDR3, the DNA is TGTGCCAGCAGCTTGGGAGGGGCGGCTGCTCGAAACACCATATATTTT.

J is TRBJ1-4 and V is TRBV9; weak D call: TRBD1 (5 bases). Trimming took off 0 bases at V and 4 bases at J, with 10 bases between the two ends. In germline, CDR1 is SGDLS, CDR2 YYNGEE. The CDR3 consists of 15 residues. DNA for the CDR3: TGTGCCAGCAGCGTAGCTGCAGGGCGTAATGAAAAACTGTTTTTT. Translated, it gives CASSVAAGRNEKLFF.

This sequence joins TRBV5-1 and TRBJ2-7; the D gene is possibly TRBD2 (6 bases). Germline V CDR1 and CDR2: SGHRS, YFSETQ. Deletions cut 1 base from V and 5 bases from J, with 19 bases between. The CDR3 sequence is 16 residues long. The CDR3 region is CASSLYPPGVTNEQYF. DNA of the CDR3: TGCGCCAGCAGCTTGTATCCGCCGGGAGTAACAAACGAGCAGTACTTC.